This TCR beta chain was retrieved from a study of cytomegalovirus exposure and HLA in healthy donors. Germline V gives CDR1 SGHRS, CDR2 YFSETQ. The CDR3 extends over 13 amino acids. The V gene lost 4 bases and the J gene lost 1 base, with 8 bases spanning the gap. Remarks on this clone: The antigen remains undetermined. Distinct nucleotide sequences in the sample also encode this CDR3.

Primers: 60 Vbeta forward and 13 Jbeta reverse. Here immunoSEQ multiplex PCR was the method, and the copy in TCRdb shows in-frame clones only, minus some. Counted here are fewer than 200,000 clones, about three quarters occurring once; the ten biggest clones make up 2% to 3%. The study, taken as a whole, reports: Association of a missense DCLRE1C variant with TCR beta V- and J-gene trimming was reported in a later analysis. It was in a later analysis that TCR association rates were seen to vary by HLA locus, highest for DRB1 and lowest for HLA-C. Investigators reported 164 TCR beta chains as tied to cytomegalovirus.

All donors participated as healthy donors of bone marrow. This TCR came from a female donor in good health and CMV-seronegative. The chain uses TRBV5-1 and TRBJ1-1, with D tentatively TRBD1 (5 bases). The specimen was PBMCs. In nucleotides, the CDR3 is TGCGCCAGCAGCCGCACAGGGAACACTGAAGCTTTCTTT. This translates into CASSRTGNTEAFF. Full variable domain (rest looked up from reference TRBV5-1 and TRBJ1-1): KAGVTQTPRYLIKTRGQQVTLSCSPISGHRSVSWYQQTPGQGLQFLFEYFSETQRNKGNFPGRFSGRQFSNSRSEMNVSTLELGDSALYLCASSRTGNTEAFFGQGTRLTVV.